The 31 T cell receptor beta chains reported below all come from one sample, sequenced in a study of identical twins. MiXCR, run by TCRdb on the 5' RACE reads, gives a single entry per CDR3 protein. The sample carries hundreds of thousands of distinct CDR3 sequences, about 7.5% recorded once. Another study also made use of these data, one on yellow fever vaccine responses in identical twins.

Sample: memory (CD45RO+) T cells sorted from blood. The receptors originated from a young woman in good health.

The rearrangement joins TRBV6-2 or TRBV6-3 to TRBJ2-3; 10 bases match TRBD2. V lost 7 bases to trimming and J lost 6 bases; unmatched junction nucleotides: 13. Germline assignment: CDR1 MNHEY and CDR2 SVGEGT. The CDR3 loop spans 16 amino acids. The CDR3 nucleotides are TGTGCCAGCACCTTCCTAGCGGGGGACCTTCGTGATACGCAGTATTTT. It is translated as CASTFLAGDLRDTQYF.

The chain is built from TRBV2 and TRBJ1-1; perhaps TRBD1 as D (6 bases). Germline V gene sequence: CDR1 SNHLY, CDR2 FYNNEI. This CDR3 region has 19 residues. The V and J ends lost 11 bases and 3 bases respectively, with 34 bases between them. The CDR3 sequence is CAFSLWDGGGRTRDTEAFF. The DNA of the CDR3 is TGTGCCTTCAGCCTCTGGGATGGAGGGGGACGTACTAGGGACACTGAAGCTTTCTTT.

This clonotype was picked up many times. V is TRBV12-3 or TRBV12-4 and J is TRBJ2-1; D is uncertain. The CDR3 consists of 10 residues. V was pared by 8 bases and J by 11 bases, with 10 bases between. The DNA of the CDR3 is TGTGCCAGCGCAATGGATCAGCAGTTCTTC. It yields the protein CASAMDQQFF.

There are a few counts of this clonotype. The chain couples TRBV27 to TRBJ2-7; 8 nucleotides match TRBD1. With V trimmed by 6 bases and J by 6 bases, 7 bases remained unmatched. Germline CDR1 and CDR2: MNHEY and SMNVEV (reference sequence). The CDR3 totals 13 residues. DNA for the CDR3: TGTGCCAGCAGGATTACAGGGGGGAGCGAGCAGTACTTC. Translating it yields CASRITGGSEQYF.

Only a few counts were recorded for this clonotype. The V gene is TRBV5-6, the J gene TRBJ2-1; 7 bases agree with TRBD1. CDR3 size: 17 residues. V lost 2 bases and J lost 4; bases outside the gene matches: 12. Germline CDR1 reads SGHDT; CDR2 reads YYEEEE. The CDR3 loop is CASSFFRPGQMYNEQFF. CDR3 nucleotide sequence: TGTGCCAGCAGCTTCTTCCGCCCGGGACAGATGTACAATGAGCAGTTCTTC.

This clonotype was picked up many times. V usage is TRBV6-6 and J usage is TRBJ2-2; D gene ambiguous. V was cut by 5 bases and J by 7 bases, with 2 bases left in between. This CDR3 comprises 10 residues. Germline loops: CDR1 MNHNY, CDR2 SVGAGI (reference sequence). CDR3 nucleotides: TGTGCCAGCAGTCTCGGGGAGCTGTTTTTT. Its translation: CASSLGELFF.

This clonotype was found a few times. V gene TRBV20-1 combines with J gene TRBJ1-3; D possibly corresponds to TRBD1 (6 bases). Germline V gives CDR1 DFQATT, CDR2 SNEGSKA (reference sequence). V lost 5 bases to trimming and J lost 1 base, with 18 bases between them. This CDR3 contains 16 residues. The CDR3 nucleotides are TGCAGTGCTGGAACAGGGCCCCGCCAATCTGGAAACACCATATATTTT. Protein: CSAGTGPRQSGNTIYF.

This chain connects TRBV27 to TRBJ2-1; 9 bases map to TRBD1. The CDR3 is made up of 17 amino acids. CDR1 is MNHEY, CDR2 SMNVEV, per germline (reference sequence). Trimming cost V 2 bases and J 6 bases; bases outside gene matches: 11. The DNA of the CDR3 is TGTGCCAGCAGTTTACGCTCTGGACAGGGGCTTTTCAATGAGCAGTTCTTC. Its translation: CASSLRSGQGLFNEQFF.

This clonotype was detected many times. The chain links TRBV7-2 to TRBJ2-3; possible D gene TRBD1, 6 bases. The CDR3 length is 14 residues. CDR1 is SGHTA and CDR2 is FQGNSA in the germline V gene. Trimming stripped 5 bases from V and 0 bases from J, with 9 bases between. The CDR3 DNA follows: TGTGCCAGCAGCACGACAGGTAGCACAGATACGCAGTATTTT. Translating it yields CASSTTGSTDTQYF.

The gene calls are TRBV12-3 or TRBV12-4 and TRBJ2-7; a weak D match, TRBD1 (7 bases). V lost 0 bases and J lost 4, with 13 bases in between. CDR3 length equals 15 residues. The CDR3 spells CASSLAGGTAYEQYF. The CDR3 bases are TGTGCCAGCAGTTTAGCAGGCGGGACAGCTTACGAGCAGTACTTC.

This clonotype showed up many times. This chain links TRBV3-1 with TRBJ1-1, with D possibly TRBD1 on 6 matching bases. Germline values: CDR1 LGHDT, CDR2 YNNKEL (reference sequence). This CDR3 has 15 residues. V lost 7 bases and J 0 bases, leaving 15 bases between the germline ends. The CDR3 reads CASKNSDRLNTEAFF. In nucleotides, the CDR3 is TGTGCCAGCAAGAACTCGGACAGATTGAACACTGAAGCTTTCTTT.

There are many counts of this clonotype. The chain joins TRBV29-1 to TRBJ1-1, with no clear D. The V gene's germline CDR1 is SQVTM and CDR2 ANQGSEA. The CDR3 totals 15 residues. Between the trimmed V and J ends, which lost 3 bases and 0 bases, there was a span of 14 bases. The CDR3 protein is CSVDAADLMNTEAFF. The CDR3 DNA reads TGCAGCGTTGACGCCGCGGATCTTATGAACACTGAAGCTTTCTTT.

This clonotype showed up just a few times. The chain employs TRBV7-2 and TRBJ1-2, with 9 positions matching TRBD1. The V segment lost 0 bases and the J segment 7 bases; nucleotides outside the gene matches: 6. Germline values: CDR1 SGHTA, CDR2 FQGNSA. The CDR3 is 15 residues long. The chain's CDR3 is CASSLAGTGQAGYTF. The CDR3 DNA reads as TGTGCCAGCAGCTTAGCGGGGACAGGGCAGGCTGGCTACACCTTC. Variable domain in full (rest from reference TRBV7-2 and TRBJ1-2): GAGVSQSPSNKVTEKGKDVELRCDPISGHTALYWYRQSLGQGLEFLIYFQGNSAPDKSGLPSDRFSAERTGGSVSTLTIQRTQQEDSAVYLCASSLAGTGQAGYTFGSGTRLTVV.

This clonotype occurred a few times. The CDR3 DNA sequence: TGTGCCAGCAGTGAAGACGCAGGGCTTGAAAAACTGTTTTTT. It specifies CASSEDAGLEKLFF. V is TRBV2 and J is TRBJ1-4; perhaps TRBD1 as D (5 bases). This CDR3 is built from 14 residues. CDR1 SNHLY and CDR2 FYNNEI come from the germline V gene. V was cut by 1 base and J by 7 bases, with 10 bases left in between. Full variable domain (missing parts from reference TRBV2 and TRBJ1-4): EPEVTQTPSHQVTQMGQEVILRCVPISNHLYFYWYRQILGQKVEFLVSFYNNEISEKSEIFDDQFSVERPDGSNFTLKIRSTKLEDSAMYFCASSEDAGLEKLFFGSGTQLSVL.

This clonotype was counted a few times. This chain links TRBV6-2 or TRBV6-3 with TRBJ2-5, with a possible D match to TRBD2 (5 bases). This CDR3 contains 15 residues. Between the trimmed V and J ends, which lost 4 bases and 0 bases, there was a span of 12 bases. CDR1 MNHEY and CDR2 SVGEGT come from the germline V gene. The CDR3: CASSSPGKYQETQYF. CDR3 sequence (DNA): TGTGCCAGCAGTTCGCCGGGAAAGTACCAAGAGACCCAGTACTTC.

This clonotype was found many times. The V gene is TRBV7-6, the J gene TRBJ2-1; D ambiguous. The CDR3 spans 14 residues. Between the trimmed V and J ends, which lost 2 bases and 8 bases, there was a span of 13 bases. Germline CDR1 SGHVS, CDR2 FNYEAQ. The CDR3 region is CASSLRGQLDEQFF. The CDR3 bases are TGTGCCAGCAGCTTACGTGGTCAGCTGGATGAGCAGTTCTTC. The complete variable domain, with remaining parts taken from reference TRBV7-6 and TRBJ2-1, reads GAGVSQSPRYKVTKRGQDVALRCDPISGHVSLYWYRQALGQGPEFLTYFNYEAQQDKSGLPNDRFSAERPEGSISTLTIQRTEQRDSAMYRCASSLRGQLDEQFFGPGTRLTVL.

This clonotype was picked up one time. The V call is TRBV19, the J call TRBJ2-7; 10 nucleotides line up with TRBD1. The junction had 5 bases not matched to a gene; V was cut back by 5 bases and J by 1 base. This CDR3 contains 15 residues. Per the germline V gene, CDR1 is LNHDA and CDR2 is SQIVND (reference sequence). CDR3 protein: CASSGPGQGSYEQYF. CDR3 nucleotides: TGTGCCAGTAGTGGACCGGGACAGGGGTCCTACGAGCAGTACTTC.

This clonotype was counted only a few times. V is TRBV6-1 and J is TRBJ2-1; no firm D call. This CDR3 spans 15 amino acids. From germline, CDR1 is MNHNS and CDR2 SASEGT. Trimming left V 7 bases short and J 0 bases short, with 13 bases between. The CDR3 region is CASNPRRASYNEQFF. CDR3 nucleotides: TGTGCCAGCAACCCAAGGAGAGCCTCCTACAATGAGCAGTTCTTC.

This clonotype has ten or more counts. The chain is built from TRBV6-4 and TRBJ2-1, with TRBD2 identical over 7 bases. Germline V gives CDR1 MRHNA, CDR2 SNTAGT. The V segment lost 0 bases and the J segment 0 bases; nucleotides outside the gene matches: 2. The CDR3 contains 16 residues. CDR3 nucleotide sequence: TGTGCCAGCAGTGACTCGCCGGGGGGCTCCTACAATGAGCAGTTCTTC. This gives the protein CASSDSPGGSYNEQFF.

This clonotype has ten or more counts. This CDR3 is CSANGVLPYMTYEQFF. CDR3 sequence (DNA): TGCAGTGCTAATGGAGTCCTCCCCTATATGACGTATGAGCAGTTCTTC. This chain connects TRBV20-1 to TRBJ2-1, with unresolved D. The V gene's germline CDR1 is DFQATT and CDR2 SNEGSKA (reference sequence). The CDR3 spans 16 residues. Trimming cost V 4 bases and J 8 bases, with 24 bases left between them.

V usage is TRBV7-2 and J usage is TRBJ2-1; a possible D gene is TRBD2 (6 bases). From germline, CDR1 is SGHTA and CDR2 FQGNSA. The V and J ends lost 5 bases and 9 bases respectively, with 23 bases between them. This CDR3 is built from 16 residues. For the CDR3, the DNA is TGTGCCAGCAGCCTCCGGGCGGAGGGGATATTTTTTGAGCAGTTCTTC. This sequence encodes CASSLRAEGIFFEQFF.

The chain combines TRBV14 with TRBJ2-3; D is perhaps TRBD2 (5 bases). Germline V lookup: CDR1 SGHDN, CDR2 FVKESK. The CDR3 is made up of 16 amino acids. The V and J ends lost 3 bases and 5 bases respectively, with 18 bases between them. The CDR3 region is CASSQAQGLSLDTQYF. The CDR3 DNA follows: TGTGCCAGCAGCCAGGCGCAAGGACTTTCGCTAGATACGCAGTATTTT.

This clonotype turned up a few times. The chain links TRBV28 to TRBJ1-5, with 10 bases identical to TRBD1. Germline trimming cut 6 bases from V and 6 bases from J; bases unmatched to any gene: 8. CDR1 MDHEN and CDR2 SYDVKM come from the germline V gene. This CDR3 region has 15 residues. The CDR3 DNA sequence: TGTGCCAGCAGCTTACGACAGGGGGCTATTCAGCCCCAGCATTTT. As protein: CASSLRQGAIQPQHF.

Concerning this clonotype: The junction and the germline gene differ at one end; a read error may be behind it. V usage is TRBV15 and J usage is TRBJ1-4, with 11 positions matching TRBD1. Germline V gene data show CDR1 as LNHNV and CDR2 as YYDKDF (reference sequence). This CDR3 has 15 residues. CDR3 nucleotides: TGTGCCACCACCAGATGGACAGGGGGCAGTGAAAAACTGTTTTTT. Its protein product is CATTRWTGGSEKLFF.

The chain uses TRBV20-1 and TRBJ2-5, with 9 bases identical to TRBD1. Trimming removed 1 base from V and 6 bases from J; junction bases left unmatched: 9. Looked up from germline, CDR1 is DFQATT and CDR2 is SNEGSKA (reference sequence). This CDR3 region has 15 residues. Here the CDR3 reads CSARANRQGVKTQYF. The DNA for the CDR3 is TGCAGTGCTAGAGCAAATAGACAGGGGGTAAAGACCCAGTACTTC.

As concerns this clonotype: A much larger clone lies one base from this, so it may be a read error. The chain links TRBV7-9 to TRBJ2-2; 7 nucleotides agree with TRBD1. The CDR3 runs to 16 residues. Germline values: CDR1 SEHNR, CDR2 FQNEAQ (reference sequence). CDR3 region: CASSFTGTGVTGELLF. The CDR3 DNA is TGTGCCAGCAGCTTTACTGGAACAGGGGTGACCGGGGAGCTGCTTTTT.

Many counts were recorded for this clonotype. CDR3 sequence: CASMERVQPQHF. Written as DNA, the CDR3 is TGTGCCAGCATGGAAAGGGTTCAGCCCCAGCATTTT. This chain links TRBV7-2 with TRBJ1-5; D is undetermined. Trimming removed 7 bases at V and 6 bases at J, with 10 bases between. The CDR3 extends over 12 amino acids. CDR1 and CDR2 (germline): SGHTA, FQGNSA.

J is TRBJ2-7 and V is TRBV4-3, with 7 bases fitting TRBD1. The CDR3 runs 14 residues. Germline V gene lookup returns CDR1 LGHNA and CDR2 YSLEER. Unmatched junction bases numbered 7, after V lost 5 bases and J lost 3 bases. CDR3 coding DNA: TGCGCCAGCAGCGTTCGACAGGGAAGCTACGAGCAGTACTTC. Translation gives CASSVRQGSYEQYF.

The CDR3 nucleotides read TGCGCCAGCAGCTTGTGGGCAGGGGTAGAGGGCAATGAGCAGTTCTTC. This gives the protein CASSLWAGVEGNEQFF. This rearrangement joins TRBV5-1 to TRBJ2-1; D might be TRBD1 (6 bases). Germline V lookup: CDR1 SGHRS, CDR2 YFSETQ. Trimming removed 1 base at V and 6 bases at J, with 17 bases between. There are 16 residues in the CDR3. Full variable domain (missing parts from reference TRBV5-1 and TRBJ2-1): KAGVTQTPRYLIKTRGQQVTLSCSPISGHRSVSWYQQTPGQGLQFLFEYFSETQRNKGNFPGRFSGRQFSNSRSEMNVSTLELGDSALYLCASSLWAGVEGNEQFFGPGTRLTVL.

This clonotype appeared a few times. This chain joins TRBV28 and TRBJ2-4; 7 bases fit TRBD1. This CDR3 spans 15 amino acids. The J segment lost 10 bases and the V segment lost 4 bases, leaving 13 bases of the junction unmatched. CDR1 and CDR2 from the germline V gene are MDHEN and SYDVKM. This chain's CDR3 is CASSSPHRDRLIQYF. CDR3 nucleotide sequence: TGTGCCAGCAGTTCACCCCACAGGGACAGACTAATTCAGTACTTC.

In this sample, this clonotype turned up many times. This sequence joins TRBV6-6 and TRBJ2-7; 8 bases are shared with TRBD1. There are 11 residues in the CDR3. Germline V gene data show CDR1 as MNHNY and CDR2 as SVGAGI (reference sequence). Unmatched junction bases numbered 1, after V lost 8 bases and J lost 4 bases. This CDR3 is CASQGAYEQYF. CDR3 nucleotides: TGTGCCAGCCAGGGGGCGTACGAGCAGTACTTC.